This T cell receptor beta chain was obtained from a study of blood T cell repertoires in COVID-19. Recovery among Cohort 3 donors was established by two negative PCRs, clearance, or symptom resolution. Method: immunoSEQ multiplex PCR; TCRdb's copy keeps in-frame clones and lacks some. The data contain some 130,000 clones, roughly four fifths of them seen just once; the ten biggest clones take up 15% to 20%. The CDR3 sequence is 15 residues long. Between the trimmed V and J ends, which lost 1 base and 2 bases, there was a span of 11 bases. Per the germline V gene, CDR1 is KGHSH and CDR2 is LQKENI. Sequencing input: PBMCs or T cells enriched from blood (not recorded which). The V and J genes are TRBV18 and TRBJ1-1; D unclear. The source is a man younger than 45 who had recovered from COVID-19. This CDR3 reads CASSPREGSNTEAFF. The DNA of the CDR3 is TGTGCCAGCTCACCACGGGAGGGTAGTAACACTGAAGCTTTCTTT.